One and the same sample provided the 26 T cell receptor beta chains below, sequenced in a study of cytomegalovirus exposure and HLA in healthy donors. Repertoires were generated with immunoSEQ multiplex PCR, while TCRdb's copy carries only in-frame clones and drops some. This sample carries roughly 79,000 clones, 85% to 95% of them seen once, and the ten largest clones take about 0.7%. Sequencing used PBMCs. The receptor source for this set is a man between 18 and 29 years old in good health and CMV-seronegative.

The CDR3 loop reads CASRLQGETNEKLFF. DNA for the CDR3: TGTGCCAGCAGACTCCAGGGTGAGACTAATGAAAAACTGTTTTTT. V usage is TRBV5-6 and J usage is TRBJ1-4, with a possible D match to TRBD1 (5 bases). This CDR3 comprises 15 residues. Germline loops: CDR1 SGHDT, CDR2 YYEEEE. V lost 5 bases to trimming and J lost 2 bases, with 13 bases between them.

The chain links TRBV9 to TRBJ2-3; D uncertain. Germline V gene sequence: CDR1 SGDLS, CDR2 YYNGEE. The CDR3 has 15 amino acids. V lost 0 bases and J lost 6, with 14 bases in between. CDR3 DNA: TGTGCCAGCAGCGTAGAGACTGGTACCCTCGATACGCAGTATTTT. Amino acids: CASSVETGTLDTQYF.

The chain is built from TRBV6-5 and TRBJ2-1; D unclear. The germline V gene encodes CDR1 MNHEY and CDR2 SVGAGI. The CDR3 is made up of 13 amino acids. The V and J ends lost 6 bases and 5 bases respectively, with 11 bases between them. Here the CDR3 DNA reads TGTGCCAGCAGCCCTACCCAGGACAATGAGCAGTTCTTC. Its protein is CASSPTQDNEQFF.

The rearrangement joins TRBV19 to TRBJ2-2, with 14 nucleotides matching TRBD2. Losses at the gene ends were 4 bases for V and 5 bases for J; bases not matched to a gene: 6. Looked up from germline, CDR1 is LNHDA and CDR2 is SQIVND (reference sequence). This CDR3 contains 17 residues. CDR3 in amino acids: CASSNPRTSGRTGELFF. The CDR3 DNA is TGTGCCAGTAGTAACCCGCGGACTAGCGGGAGGACCGGGGAGCTGTTTTTT.

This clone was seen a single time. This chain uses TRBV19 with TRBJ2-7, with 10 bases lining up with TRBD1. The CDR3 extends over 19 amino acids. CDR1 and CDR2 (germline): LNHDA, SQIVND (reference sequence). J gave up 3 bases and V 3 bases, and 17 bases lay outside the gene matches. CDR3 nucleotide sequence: TGTGCCAGTAGTATGCAGAGACAGGGGGCCGGGTTTGGTATCTACGAGCAGTACTTC. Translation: CASSMQRQGAGFGIYEQYF.

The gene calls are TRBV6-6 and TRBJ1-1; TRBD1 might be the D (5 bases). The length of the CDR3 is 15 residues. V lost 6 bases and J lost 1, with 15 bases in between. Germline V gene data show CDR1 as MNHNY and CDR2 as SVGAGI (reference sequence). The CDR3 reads CASSRGDTGNTEAFF. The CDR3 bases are TGTGCCAGCAGCCGGGGGGATACGGGGAACACTGAAGCTTTCTTT.

CDR3 in amino acids: CASSLMGTGRMNTEAFF. DNA for the CDR3: TGTGCCAGCAGTTTGATGGGGACAGGGAGAATGAACACTGAAGCTTTCTTT. This chain links TRBV2 with TRBJ1-1, with 9 nucleotides matching TRBD1. Germline V gene data show CDR1 as SNHLY and CDR2 as FYNNEI. This CDR3 has 17 residues. The V and J ends lost 5 bases and 0 bases, in that order; junction bases with no gene match: 10. Combining the CDR3 with reference TRBV2 and TRBJ1-1 gives the whole variable domain EPEVTQTPSHQVTQMGQEVILRCVPISNHLYFYWYRQILGQKVEFLVSFYNNEISEKSEIFDDQFSVERPDGSNFTLKIRSTKLEDSAMYFCASSLMGTGRMNTEAFFGQGTRLTVV.

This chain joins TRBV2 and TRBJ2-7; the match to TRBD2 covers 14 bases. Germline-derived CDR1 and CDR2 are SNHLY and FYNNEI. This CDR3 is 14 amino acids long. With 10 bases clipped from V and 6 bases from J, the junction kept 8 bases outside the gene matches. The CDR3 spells CAMGTSGSWGEQYF. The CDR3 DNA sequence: TGTGCCATGGGGACTAGCGGGAGCTGGGGCGAGCAGTACTTC.

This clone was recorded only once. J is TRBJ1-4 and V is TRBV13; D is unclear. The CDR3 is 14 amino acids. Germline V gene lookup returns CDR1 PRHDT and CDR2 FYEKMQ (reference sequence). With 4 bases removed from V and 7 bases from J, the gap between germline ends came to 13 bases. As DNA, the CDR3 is TGTGCCAGCAGCTCTTCACGCGCGTTTGAAAAACTGTTTTTT. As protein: CASSSSRAFEKLFF.

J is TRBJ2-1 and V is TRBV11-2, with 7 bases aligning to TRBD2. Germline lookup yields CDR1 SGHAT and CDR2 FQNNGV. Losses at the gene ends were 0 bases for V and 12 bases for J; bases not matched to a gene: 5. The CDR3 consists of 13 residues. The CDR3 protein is CASSLDAGRGQFF. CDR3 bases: TGTGCCAGCAGCTTAGATGCAGGGAGGGGGCAGTTCTTC.

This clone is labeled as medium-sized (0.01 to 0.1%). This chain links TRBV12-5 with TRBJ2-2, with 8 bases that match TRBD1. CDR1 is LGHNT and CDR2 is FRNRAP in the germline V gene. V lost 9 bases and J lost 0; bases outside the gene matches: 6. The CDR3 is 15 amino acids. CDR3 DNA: TGTGCTAGCCAACGGACAGGGTCGAACACCGGGGAGCTGTTTTTT. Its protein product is CASQRTGSNTGELFF.

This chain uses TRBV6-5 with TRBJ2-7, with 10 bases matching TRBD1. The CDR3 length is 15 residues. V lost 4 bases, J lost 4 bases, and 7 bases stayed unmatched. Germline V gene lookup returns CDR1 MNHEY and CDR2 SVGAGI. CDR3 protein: CASSSRTGGYYEQYF. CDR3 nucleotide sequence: TGTGCCAGCAGTTCCCGGACAGGGGGATATTACGAGCAGTACTTC.

CDR3 in amino acids: CASSQPTSGGGTDTQYF. CDR3 coding DNA: TGCGCCAGCAGCCAACCAACTAGCGGGGGTGGCACAGATACGCAGTATTTT. This sequence joins TRBV4-1 and TRBJ2-3; TRBD2 matches at 11 bases. With 2 bases clipped from V and 1 base from J, the junction kept 5 bases outside the gene matches. This CDR3 comprises 17 residues. The germline gives CDR1 MGHRA, CDR2 YSYEKL.

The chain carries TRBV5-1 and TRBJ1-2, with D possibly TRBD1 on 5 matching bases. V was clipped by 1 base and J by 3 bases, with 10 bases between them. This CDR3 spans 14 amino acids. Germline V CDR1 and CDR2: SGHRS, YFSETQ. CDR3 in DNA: TGCGCCAGCAGCTTGCAGGGTATGGACTATGGCTACACCTTC. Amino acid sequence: CASSLQGMDYGYTF.

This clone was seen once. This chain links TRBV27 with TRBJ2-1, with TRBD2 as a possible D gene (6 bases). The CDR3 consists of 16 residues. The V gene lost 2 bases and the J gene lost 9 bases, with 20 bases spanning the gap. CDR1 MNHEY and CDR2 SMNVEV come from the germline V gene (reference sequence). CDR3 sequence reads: CASSLGSGSAAGEQFF. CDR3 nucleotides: TGTGCCAGCAGTTTAGGGAGCGGGTCGGCAGCAGGTGAGCAGTTCTTC.

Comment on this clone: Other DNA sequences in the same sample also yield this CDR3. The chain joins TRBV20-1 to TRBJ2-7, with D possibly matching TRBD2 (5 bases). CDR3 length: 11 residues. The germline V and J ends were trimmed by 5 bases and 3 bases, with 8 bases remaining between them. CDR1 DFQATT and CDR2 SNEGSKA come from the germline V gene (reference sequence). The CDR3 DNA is TGCAGTGCTCGACGGGGCTACGAGCAGTACTTC. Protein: CSARRGYEQYF.

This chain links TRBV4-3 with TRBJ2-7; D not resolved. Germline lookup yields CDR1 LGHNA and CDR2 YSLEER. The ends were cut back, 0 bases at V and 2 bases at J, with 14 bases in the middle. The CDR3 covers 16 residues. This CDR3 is CASSQEIPSQTYEQYF. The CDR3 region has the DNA TGCGCCAGCAGCCAAGAGATACCCTCACAGACCTACGAGCAGTACTTC.

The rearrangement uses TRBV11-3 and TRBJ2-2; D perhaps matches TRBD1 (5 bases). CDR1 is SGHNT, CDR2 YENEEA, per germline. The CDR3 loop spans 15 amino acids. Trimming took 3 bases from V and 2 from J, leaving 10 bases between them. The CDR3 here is CASSFGATNTGELFF. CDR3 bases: TGTGCCAGCAGCTTTGGGGCTACAAACACCGGGGAGCTGTTTTTT.

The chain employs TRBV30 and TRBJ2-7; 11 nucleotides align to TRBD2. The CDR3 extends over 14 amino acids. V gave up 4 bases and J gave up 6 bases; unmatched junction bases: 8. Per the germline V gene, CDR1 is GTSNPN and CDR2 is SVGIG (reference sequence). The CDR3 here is CAWNSGRETREQYF. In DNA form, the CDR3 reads TGTGCCTGGAATAGCGGGAGGGAAACACGCGAGCAGTACTTC. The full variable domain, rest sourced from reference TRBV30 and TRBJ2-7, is SQTIHQWPATLVQPVGSPLSLECTVEGTSNPNLYWYRQAAGRGLQLLFYSVGIGQISSEVPQNLSASRPQDRQFILSSKKLLLSDSGFYLCAWNSGRETREQYFGPGTRLTVT.

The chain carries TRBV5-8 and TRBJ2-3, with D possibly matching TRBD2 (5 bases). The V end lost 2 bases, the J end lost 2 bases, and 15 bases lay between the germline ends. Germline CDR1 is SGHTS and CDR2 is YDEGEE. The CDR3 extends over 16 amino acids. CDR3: CASSFSRVGVTDTQYF. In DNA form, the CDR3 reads TGTGCCAGCAGCTTTTCCCGGGTGGGAGTCACAGATACGCAGTATTTT.

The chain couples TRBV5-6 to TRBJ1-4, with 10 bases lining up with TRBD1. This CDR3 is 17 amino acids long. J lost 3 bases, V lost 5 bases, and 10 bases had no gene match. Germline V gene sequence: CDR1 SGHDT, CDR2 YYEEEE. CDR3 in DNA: TGTGCCAGCAGTCCCGGGACAGGGGCAGGGGCTAATGAAAAACTGTTTTTT. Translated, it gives CASSPGTGAGANEKLFF.

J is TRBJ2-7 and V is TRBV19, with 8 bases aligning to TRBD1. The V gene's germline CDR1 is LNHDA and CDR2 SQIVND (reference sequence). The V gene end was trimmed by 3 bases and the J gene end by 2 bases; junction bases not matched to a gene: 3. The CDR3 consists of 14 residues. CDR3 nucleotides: TGTGCCAGTAGTATCCGGACAGGGCCCTACGAGCAGTACTTC. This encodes CASSIRTGPYEQYF.

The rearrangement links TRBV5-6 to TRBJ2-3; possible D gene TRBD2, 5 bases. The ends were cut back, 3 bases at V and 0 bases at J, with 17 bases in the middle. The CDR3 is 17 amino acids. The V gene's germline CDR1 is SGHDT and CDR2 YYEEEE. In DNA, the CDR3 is TGTGCCAGCAGCTCCTTCCCTTTAGCGAGTAGCACAGATACGCAGTATTTT. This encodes CASSSFPLASSTDTQYF.

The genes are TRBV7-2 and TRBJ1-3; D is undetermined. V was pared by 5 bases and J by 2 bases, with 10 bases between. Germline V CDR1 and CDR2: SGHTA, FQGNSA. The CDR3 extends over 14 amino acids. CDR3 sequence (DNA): TGTGCCAGCAGCCCCCGGAGAACTGGAAACACCATATATTTT. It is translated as CASSPRRTGNTIYF. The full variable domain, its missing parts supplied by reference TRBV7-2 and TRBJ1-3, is GAGVSQSPSNKVTEKGKDVELRCDPISGHTALYWYRQSLGQGLEFLIYFQGNSAPDKSGLPSDRFSAERTGGSVSTLTIQRTQQEDSAVYLCASSPRRTGNTIYFGEGSWLTVV.

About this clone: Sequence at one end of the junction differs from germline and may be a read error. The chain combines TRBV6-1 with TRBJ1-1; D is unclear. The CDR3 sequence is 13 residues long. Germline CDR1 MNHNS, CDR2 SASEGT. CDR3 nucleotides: TGTGCCAGCAGCCGAGAGGAAAACACTAAAGCTTTCTTT. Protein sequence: CASSREENTKAFF.

Here the CDR3 reads CASSLQVGNTIYF. In nucleotides, the CDR3 is TGTGCCAGCAGTTTACAGGTTGGAAACACCATATATTTT. The V gene is TRBV28, the J gene TRBJ1-3; D not certain. The germline V gene encodes CDR1 MDHEN and CDR2 SYDVKM. This CDR3 spans 13 amino acids. The V gene lost 2 bases and the J gene lost 3 bases, with 5 bases spanning the gap.